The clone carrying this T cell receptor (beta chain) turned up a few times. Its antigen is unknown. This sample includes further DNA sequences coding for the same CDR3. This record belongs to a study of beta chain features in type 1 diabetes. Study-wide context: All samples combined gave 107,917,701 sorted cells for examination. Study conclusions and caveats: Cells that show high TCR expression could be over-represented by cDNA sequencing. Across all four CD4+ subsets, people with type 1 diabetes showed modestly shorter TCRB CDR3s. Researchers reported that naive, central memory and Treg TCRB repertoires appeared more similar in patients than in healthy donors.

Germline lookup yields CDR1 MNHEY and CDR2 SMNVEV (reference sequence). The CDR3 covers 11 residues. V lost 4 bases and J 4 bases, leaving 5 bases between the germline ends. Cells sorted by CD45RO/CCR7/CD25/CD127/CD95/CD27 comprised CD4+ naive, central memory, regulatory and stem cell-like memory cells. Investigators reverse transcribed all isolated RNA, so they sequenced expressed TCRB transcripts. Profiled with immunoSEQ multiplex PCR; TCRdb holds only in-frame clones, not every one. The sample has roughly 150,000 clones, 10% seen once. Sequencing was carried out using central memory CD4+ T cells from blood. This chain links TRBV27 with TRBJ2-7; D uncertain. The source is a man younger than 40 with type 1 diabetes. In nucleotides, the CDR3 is TGTGCCAGCAGTTCTTATTACGAGCAGTACTTC. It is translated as CASSSYYEQYF.